Shown below are 9 T cell receptor beta chains from a single sample sequenced in a study of regulatory T cells in long-lasting Graves disease. Combining iRepertoire HTBI primers with Arm-PCR of CDR3 regions, the authors built TCR beta libraries. Each CDR3 protein is one row after TCRdb ran MiXCR on the multiplex PCR reads. This table holds fewer than 450,000 distinct CDR3 sequences, 15% found once. Regarding time point: newly diagnosed GD, antithyroid drugs for less than 3 months. PBMCs were the source of the RNA used for TCR sequencing. These data also formed part of another study, on T cells in Graves' hyperthyroidism and ophthalmopathy.

The sequencing used peripheral blood mononuclear cells (PBMCs), collected at new diagnosis, from a patient treated with antithyroid drugs. These receptor sequences come from a woman between 40 and 55 years old with Graves disease.

This clonotype was counted at least ten times. V gene TRBV28 combines with J gene TRBJ2-7; tentatively, D is TRBD1 (7 bases). V dropped 10 bases and J dropped 6 bases, with 25 bases sitting between them. The length of the CDR3 is 15 residues. Germline V gene sequence: CDR1 MDHEN, CDR2 SYDVKM. In DNA, the CDR3 is TGTGCCACTCATTCTGGCGGGACAGTACTTTCCGAGCAGTACTTC. Translation gives CATHSGGTVLSEQYF.

The rearrangement links TRBV19 to TRBJ2-1; 7 bases map to TRBD2. Trimming took 10 bases from V and 4 from J; bases not matched to a gene: 13. The CDR3 has 15 residues. Germline CDR1 and CDR2: LNHDA and SQIVND (reference sequence). DNA of the CDR3: TGTGCCACGTCGGATGGGGGGGGGGAATACAATGAGCAGTTCTTC. It specifies CATSDGGGEYNEQFF.

There are a few counts of this clonotype. The genes are TRBV10-3 and TRBJ2-7; possible D gene TRBD1, 5 bases. Germline V lookup: CDR1 ENHRY, CDR2 SYGVKD. V was clipped by 9 bases and J by 3 bases, with 9 bases between them. This CDR3 is 11 amino acids long. The CDR3 DNA sequence: TGTGCCATGTCTCAGGGCTACGAGCAGTACTTC. Translation gives CAMSQGYEQYF.

The rearrangement links TRBV6-2 or TRBV6-3 to TRBJ2-1, with TRBD2 matching 8 bases. The CDR3 totals 17 residues. The V gene's germline CDR1 is MNHEY and CDR2 SVGEGT. After removal of 2 bases from V and 1 base from J, the junction contained 7 bases not matched to a gene. The CDR3 here is CASSYHLSGDSYNEQFF. CDR3 in DNA: TGTGCCAGCAGTTACCACCTTAGCGGGGATTCCTACAATGAGCAGTTCTTC.

Of note for this clonotype: A much larger clone differs from this one at a single base, so this may be a read error. V is TRBV20-1 and J is TRBJ2-1; 11 positions match TRBD2. The end of the DNA is better explained by TRBJ2-5, so the J call may be wrong. The CDR3 is 13 amino acids. In germline, CDR1 is DFQATT, CDR2 SNEGSKA (reference sequence). The CDR3 DNA reads as TGCAGTGCTAGAGGTGGGACTAGCGGGACCCAGTACTTC. Translated: CSARGGTSGTQYF.

This clonotype was observed at least ten times. This rearrangement joins TRBV7-6 to TRBJ2-2; either TRBD1 or TRBD2 may fit D (7 bases each). Trimming removed 0 bases from V and 3 bases from J, with 14 bases in between. This CDR3 has 17 residues. The germline gives CDR1 SGHVS, CDR2 FNYEAQ. The chain's CDR3 is CASSLAATGRDTGELFF. CDR3 DNA: TGTGCCAGCAGCTTAGCCGCGACAGGGAGGGACACCGGGGAGCTGTTTTTT.

The chain combines TRBV27 with TRBJ2-7; 9 bases are a match to TRBD1. CDR1 and CDR2 (germline): MNHEY, SMNVEV (reference sequence). Unmatched junction bases numbered 8, after V lost 6 bases and J lost 2 bases. This CDR3 comprises 15 residues. The CDR3 DNA follows: TGTGCCAGCAGACCTGGACAGGGGTTGACCTACGAGCAGTACTTC. This encodes CASRPGQGLTYEQYF.

Notes on this clonotype: A far larger clone is one base from this, pointing to a likely read error. Without the conserved terminal phenylalanine or tryptophan, this CDR3 likely stems from a read error. This chain uses TRBV11-2 with TRBJ2-5; D not certain. The J call may be incorrect, as the DNA end agrees better with TRBJ2-7. The CDR3 is made up of 15 amino acids. CDR1 is SGHAT, CDR2 FQNNGV, per germline. The CDR3 loop is CASSLLETGTYEQYS. The CDR3 nucleotides are TGTGCCAGCAGCTTGCTGGAGACTGGGACCTACGAGCAGTACTCC.

This clonotype showed up many times. The V call is TRBV12-5, the J call TRBJ2-7, with 7 bases that match TRBD1. Per germline, CDR1 LGHNT and CDR2 FRNRAP. V lost 5 bases, J lost 0 bases, and 4 bases stayed unmatched. CDR3 length: 14 residues. DNA for the CDR3: TGTGCTAGTGGTCTGGGGGACAGCTCCTACGAGCAGTACTTC. Translation gives CASGLGDSSYEQYF.